This T cell receptor (beta chain) was captured by sequencing in a study of blood T cells in healthy people across ages (dated by TCRdb to 2014 to 2015). Turning to the overall study: Template switching captured roughly one uniquely barcoded TCR beta cDNA molecule per two T cells in model experiments. Using deep sequencing normalized with unique cDNA molecular identifiers, the study measured how TCR beta repertoire diversity changes with age. Donors were grouped into four age groups: young (average 16 years), middle-aged (about 40), aged (roughly 67) and long-lived (around 82). To avoid experimental bias, donors of different ages were distributed randomly across sequencing lanes. For two donors (one aged 18 to 29 and one aged 80 or older), the study analyzed two additional independent replicas of 1 million unique cDNA reads from the same blood draw.

Points on this clonotype: The antigen this receptor binds is unknown. One base away there is no much larger clone; base qualities are not given.

Systemically healthy Caucasian individuals from Russia, around 38 in total and aged roughly 6 to 95 years, were included as donors. Each donor gave around 9.9 milliliters of peripheral blood, collected into EDTA-treated Vacutainer tubes. Ficoll-Paque density-gradient centrifugation was used to isolate PBMCs, with at least 6.5 million per sample. Total RNA was extracted from PBMCs with Trizol reagent, with at least 5 micrograms obtained per sample. For every donor, flow cytometry on a PBMC aliquot measured the percentage of naive CD45RAhigh/CD27high T cells. Including cysteine and phenylalanine, the CDR3 has 13 amino acids. Left in the record is the CDR3 DNA by itself, 39 bases read in frame from the first base. As encoded in the germline V gene (reference sequence), CDR1 is WNHNN while CDR2 is SYGVQD. The trim is 6 bases for V and 3 bases for J, with a gap of 10 bases between the germline ends. The study at large found these results: Estimates of total diversity based on one million sequenced T cells were considered lower bounds and underestimates. As age increased, observed TCR beta diversity per million T cells dropped in a roughly linear way, and a significant reduction was already evident by age 40. Because profiling used bulk unsorted PBMCs, naive and antigen-experienced compartments could not be compared conclusively. Because the CMV infection status of the donors was unknown, age-related changes in expanded clonotypes may potentially have been confounded. Compared with the aged group, more naive CD4+ T cells, fewer expanded clones and increased TCR diversity were shown by the long-lived group, suggesting age selection. A strong correlation was found between observed TCR beta diversity and the percentage of naive T cells measured by flow cytometry.

Library generation was performed with 5' RACE. Sequencing was carried out with an Illumina HiSeq 2500. A second PCR of about 7 to 12 cycles was performed with a sample-barcoded 5' primer and a J-beta primer mix. A template-switch 5' adaptor carrying 12 random nucleotides introduced a unique molecular identifier onto each TCR beta cDNA molecule. Each sample yielded at least 3 million CDR3-containing paired-end reads. The Mint cDNA synthesis kit, primed by a TRBC-specific oligonucleotide, was used to synthesize first-strand cDNA from all RNA. After uracil-DNA glycosylase treatment, a first 18-cycle PCR used universal primers M1SS and BC2_uni_R on all cDNA. The authors processed their data as follows. For normalization, 1 million high-quality reads, each with a distinct molecular identifier, were randomly selected from each sample. Instead of being binned into consensus sequences, reads with shared molecular identifiers were discarded. MiTCR, set to a Q25 quality threshold and the strictest error-elimination algorithm, was used for CDR3 identification, clonotype clustering and error correction. Lower-bound total TCR beta diversity was estimated with a nonparametric unseen species model using Euler transformation. The raw public reads went through TCRdb reprocessing: fastp at Q25, MiXCR clone calling, in-frame beta chains kept. Rows with a matching CDR3 protein are joined into one entry that keeps the most common DNA and genes. TCRdb's processing, not the authors' own work, is the source of the V and J calls. The sample table contains over a million distinct CDR3 sequences; only one count was recorded for around 45% of them. Jointly, the top ten make up 18% of the sample.

The sequencing input was blood. This clonotype was sampled from a woman between 55 and 75 years old in good health. The rearranged segments are TRBV10-1 and TRBJ2-3; no confident D gene assignment can be made. The DNA sequence is TGCGCCAGCAGGGCGGACGCTACAGATACGCAGTATTTT. Its translation reads: CASRADATDTQYF.